This T cell receptor beta chain appears in the sequencing data of a study of OX40 agonist ivuxolimab in advanced cancers. Turning to the study itself: Six ivuxolimab dose levels, 0.01 to 10 mg/kg, were given intravenously every 2 weeks. The study reported partial responses in three patients: one hepatocellular carcinoma, two cutaneous melanoma.

The sampling schedule covered blood at baseline, cycle 4 day 1, and cycle 7 day 1. Repertoires were generated with immunoSEQ multiplex PCR, while TCRdb's copy carries only in-frame clones and drops some. The sample records some 45,000 clones, 84% being singletons. V was pared by 2 bases and J by 0 bases, with 11 bases between. This CDR3 contains 15 residues. Germline V gives CDR1 KGHSH, CDR2 LQKENI. This clonotype was obtained from an adult with an advanced solid tumor such as melanoma, head and neck, liver or kidney cancer. The genes are TRBV18 and TRBJ2-7, with a possible D match to TRBD1 (5 bases). This specimen was CD4+ or CD8+ T cells sorted from blood, taken in a trial of the OX40 agonist ivuxolimab. As DNA, the CDR3 is TGTGCCAGCTCACCAAGGCAGGGAATCTCCTACGAGCAGTACTTC. This gives the protein CASSPRQGISYEQYF.